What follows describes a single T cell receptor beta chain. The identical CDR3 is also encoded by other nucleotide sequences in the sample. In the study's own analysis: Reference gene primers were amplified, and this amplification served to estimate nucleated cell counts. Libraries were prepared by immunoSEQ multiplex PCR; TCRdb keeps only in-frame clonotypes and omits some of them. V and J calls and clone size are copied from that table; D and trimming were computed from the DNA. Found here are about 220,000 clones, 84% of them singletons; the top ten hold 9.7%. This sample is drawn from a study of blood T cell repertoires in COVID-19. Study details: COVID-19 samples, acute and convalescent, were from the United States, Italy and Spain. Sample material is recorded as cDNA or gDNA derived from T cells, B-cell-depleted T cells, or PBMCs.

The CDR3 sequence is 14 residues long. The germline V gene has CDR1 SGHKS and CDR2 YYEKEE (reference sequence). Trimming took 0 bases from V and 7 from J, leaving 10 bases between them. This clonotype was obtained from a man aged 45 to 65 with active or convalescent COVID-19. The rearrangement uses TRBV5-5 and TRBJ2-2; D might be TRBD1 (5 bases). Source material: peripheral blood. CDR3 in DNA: TGTGCCAGCAGCTTGGGGGTAGGGGTCGGGGAGCTGTTTTTT. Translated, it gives CASSLGVGVGELFF.